This is a list of T cell receptor beta chains from one sample in a study of shared clonotypes between healthy human individuals. Using immunoSEQ multiplex PCR, the repertoire was profiled, and TCRdb retains in-frame clones only, with some absent. The sample shows roughly 700,000 clones, less than 95% of them seen only once. The material sequenced was memory CD8+ T cells from PBMCs. These receptors originate from a man younger than 30 in good health. Some clones in this sample may be carry-over from other donors' samples. Each CDR3 is given with its conserved first and last residue. D genes are given only for firm matches. Clone size is shown for a subset of rows, as once, few, many or a class of expanded clone.

TRBV7-6	-	-	TRBJ2-1	TGTGCCAGCAGCAGTAGCGAATACTCCTACAATGAGCAGTTCTTC	CASSSSEYSYNEQFF
TRBV9	-	-	TRBJ2-7	TGTGCCAGCAGCGGGGGCTCGGGACAACCAACCTACGAGCAGTACTTC	CASSGGSGQPTYEQYF
TRBV9	-	-	TRBJ2-1	TGTGCCAGCAGCGTAGGGGGGGCGGTATTGAATGAGCAGTTCTTC	CASSVGGAVLNEQFF
TRBV28	-	-	TRBJ2-7	TGTGCCAGCAGTCTATGGACGGGAACCTACGAGCAGTACTTC	CASSLWTGTYEQYF
TRBV7-9	-	-	TRBJ2-1	TGTGCCAGCCTAGGAACAGCGGTAGGGGCCTACAATGAGCAGTTCTTC	CASLGTAVGAYNEQFF
TRBV4-1	TRBD1	-	TRBJ2-2	TGCGCCAGCAGCCAAGGTACAGGGGCAACCGGGGAGCTGTTTTTT	CASSQGTGATGELFF
TRBV29-1	-	-	TRBJ2-1	TGCAGCGTTGAATCCAGGGTTTACTATGAGCAGTTCTTC	CSVESRVYYEQFF
TRBV7-2	TRBD2	-	TRBJ2-7	TGTGCCAGCAGCTACCAGGGACTAGCGGGAGGGCCTTACGAGCAGTACTTC	CASSYQGLAGGPYEQYF
TRBV29-1	TRBD2	-	TRBJ2-5	TGCAGCGTTGAAGGGGTTTATTCGGCGGGAGGGCGGCAAGAGACCCAGTACTTC	CSVEGVYSAGGRQETQYF
TRBV6-5	-	-	TRBJ1-2	TGTGCCACCTTAGGATGGAGGGGGGGAAACTATGGCTACACCTTC	CATLGWRGGNYGYTF
TRBV30	-	-	TRBJ2-7	TGTGCCTGGAGTCCCCCTGTACGATACGAGCAGTACTTC	CAWSPPVRYEQYF
TRBV28	-	-	TRBJ2-5	TGTGCCAGCAGCGCCAGGGGTGGAGGGGAGACCCAGTACTTC	CASSARGGGETQYF
TRBV7-9	-	once	TRBJ2-2	TGTGCCAGCAGCTTATCATCATGGGGGACCGGGGAGCTGTTTTTT	CASSLSSWGTGELFF
TRBV27	-	-	TRBJ1-5	TGTGCCAGCAGTTTCGGGGGCAATCAGCCCCAGCATTTT	CASSFGGNQPQHF
TRBV29-1	TRBD1	-	TRBJ1-2	TGCAGCGTTGTACAGGGGTCCGGCTACACCTTC	CSVVQGSGYTF
TRBV9	TRBD1	-	TRBJ1-2	TGTGCCAGCAGCGTTTCGGGACAGGGGGCCTCTGGCTACACCTTC	CASSVSGQGASGYTF
TRBV7-9	-	few	TRBJ1-3	TGTGCCAGCACCAAGAGCCCGGGAACCACTGGAAACACCATATATTTT	CASTKSPGTTGNTIYF
TRBV6-1	-	-	TRBJ2-7	TGTGCCAGCACCGTGAACTCCTACGAGCAGTACTTC	CASTVNSYEQYF
TRBV28	-	-	TRBJ2-1	TGTGCCAGCAGTTTATCACCAGGGGTCTACAATGAGCAGTTCTTC	CASSLSPGVYNEQFF
TRBV6-5	TRBD1	-	TRBJ1-2	TGTGCCACCGGGACAGGGGATTTTGGCTACACCTTC	CATGTGDFGYTF
TRBV28	TRBD1	-	TRBJ2-7	TGTGCCAGCAGTGTAAATGACAGGGCTCCGACCTACGAGCAGTACTTC	CASSVNDRAPTYEQYF
TRBV19	-	-	TRBJ2-2	TGTGCCAGTAGTATAGGGATCAGGGAGGGGGAGCTGTTTTTT	CASSIGIREGELFF